The 9 T cell receptor beta chains presented below share a single source sample, sequenced in a study of spatial heterogeneity in lung cancer. Time point given: blood at routine non-recurrence follow-up after resection. MiXCR was run by TCRdb on the 5' RACE reads, yielding one entry per CDR3 protein. The sample has approximately 70,000 distinct CDR3 sequences, 8% to 10% seen once. Here the sequenced sample was PBMCs, taken at follow-up. The receptors stem from a female donor with early-stage non-small cell lung cancer.

This clonotype occurred many times. This sequence joins TRBV19 and TRBJ1-1; D remains ambiguous. The CDR3 extends over 13 amino acids. CDR1 and CDR2 from the germline V gene are LNHDA and SQIVND (reference sequence). The V and J ends lost 3 bases and 5 bases respectively, with 10 bases between them. CDR3 nucleotide sequence: TGTGCCAGTAGTATCACCCGGGGAACTGAAGCTTTCTTT. As protein: CASSITRGTEAFF.

This clonotype has at least ten counts. The chain couples TRBV10-2 to TRBJ2-7; a weak D match, TRBD1 (5 bases). Germline CDR1 and CDR2: WSHSY and SAAADI. V lost 3 bases, J lost 12 bases, and 21 bases lay in between. This CDR3 spans 14 amino acids. The CDR3 DNA reads TGCGCCAGCAGTGATGGGGCGAGAGAAAGCGATGGGTACTTC. It translates to CASSDGARESDGYF.

The V call is TRBV28, the J call TRBJ1-1; D is ambiguous. The V and J ends lost 4 bases and 1 base respectively, with 16 bases between them. The CDR3 has 16 amino acids. Germline CDR1 reads MDHEN; CDR2 reads SYDVKM. The CDR3 reads CASSSPQRARNTEAFF. CDR3 sequence (DNA): TGTGCCAGCAGTTCCCCACAGAGGGCGAGGAACACTGAAGCTTTCTTT.

This clonotype was counted ten times or more. The J gene is TRBJ2-1, the V gene TRBV24-1; 7 bases fit TRBD1. V lost 4 bases to trimming and J lost 0 bases; unmatched junction nucleotides: 14. There are 19 residues in the CDR3. Germline V gene data show CDR1 as KGHDR and CDR2 as SFDVKD. CDR3 residues: CATSDPTGSEEFSYNEQFF. For the CDR3, the DNA is TGTGCCACCAGTGACCCGACAGGGTCCGAAGAATTCTCCTACAATGAGCAGTTCTTC.

Ten or more counts support this clonotype. The CDR3: CASSLQKNTEAFF. CDR3 nucleotides: TGTGCCAGCAGCCTACAGAAGAACACTGAAGCTTTCTTT. The chain joins TRBV7-9 to TRBJ1-1; D unresolved. Germline loops: CDR1 SEHNR, CDR2 FQNEAQ (reference sequence). Deletions cut 5 bases from V and 1 base from J, with 8 bases between. The CDR3 covers 13 residues.

This clonotype occurred a few times. The gene calls are TRBV11-2 and TRBJ2-1; D ambiguous. Germline-derived CDR1 and CDR2 are SGHAT and FQNNGV. The germline V and J ends were trimmed by 3 bases and 1 base, with 10 bases remaining between them. This CDR3 has 15 amino acids. Here the CDR3 DNA reads TGTGCCAGCAGCTTTTACCACGGTTCCTACAATGAGCAGTTCTTC. Its protein product is CASSFYHGSYNEQFF.

This clonotype was counted between two and nine times. V gene TRBV6-2 or TRBV6-3 combines with J gene TRBJ2-5, with unresolved D. The V and J ends lost 3 bases and 5 bases respectively, with 19 bases between them. CDR1 is MNHEY, CDR2 SVGEGT, per germline. CDR3 length: 16 residues. The CDR3 sequence: CASSYSGIGPRETQYF. DNA for the CDR3: TGTGCCAGCAGTTATTCTGGTATAGGTCCCAGGGAGACCCAGTACTTC.

This clonotype was observed many times. This chain joins TRBV6-5 and TRBJ2-1; D gene uncertain. Germline CDR1 and CDR2: MNHEY and SVGAGI. With 0 bases removed from V and 2 bases from J, the gap between germline ends came to 11 bases. The CDR3 extends over 16 amino acids. The CDR3 coding sequence is TGTGCCAGCAGTTACTCCTACGGAGCCGCCTACAATGAGCAGTTCTTC. This sequence encodes CASSYSYGAAYNEQFF.

This clonotype has at least ten counts. The V and J genes are TRBV19 and TRBJ2-4; weak D call: TRBD2 (5 bases). The CDR3 is 14 amino acids. Germline CDR1 and CDR2: LNHDA and SQIVND (reference sequence). V shed 8 bases and J shed 6 bases, with 17 bases lying between them. CDR3 nucleotides: TGTGCCAGTTCAGGAGCGGTGGATTTAAACATTCAGTACTTC. It yields the protein CASSGAVDLNIQYF.